The source of this TCR beta chain is a study of cytomegalovirus exposure and HLA in healthy donors. Among the roughly 120 subjects of the validation cohort, separate from the approximately 700-subject first cohort, were the donors. The V gene's germline CDR1 is MGHRA and CDR2 YSYEKL. Trimming took 0 bases from V and 5 from J, leaving 8 bases between them. The CDR3 extends over 14 amino acids. Assay: immunoSEQ multiplex PCR; the TCRdb copy retains only in-frame clones and omits some. The sample has around 250,000 clones, roughly 90% seen once. Sequencing was performed on PBMCs. The chain employs TRBV4-1 and TRBJ1-5; D unclear. The receptor was isolated from a woman younger than 35 in good health and CMV-seronegative. The CDR3 loop is CASSQDAGDQPQHF. The CDR3 DNA follows: TGCGCCAGCAGCCAAGATGCCGGGGATCAGCCCCAGCATTTT.